The 32 T cell receptor beta chains below all came from one sample that was sequenced in a study of blood T cell repertoires in COVID-19. Method: immunoSEQ multiplex PCR; TCRdb's copy keeps in-frame clones and lacks some. The sample has about 98,000 clones, roughly nine tenths seen once; the top ten hold 4% to 5.5%. The sequenced material came from peripheral blood. The receptors stem from a man between 70 and 80 years old with acute or convalescent COVID-19.

This clone occurred a few times. The chain is built from TRBV10-2 and TRBJ1-6; TRBD1 might be the D (5 bases). The CDR3 is 15 residues long. Per germline, CDR1 WSHSY and CDR2 SAAADI. The V and J ends lost 6 bases and 5 bases respectively, with 14 bases between them. The CDR3 bases are TGCGCCAGCAGCGAGGGACTTCAAAATAATTCACCCCTCCACTTT. This translates into CASSEGLQNNSPLHF.

In nucleotides, the CDR3 is TGCGCCAGCAGTGGGGACAGGGGAAAGTACACTGAAGCTTTCTTT. Its translation: CASSGDRGKYTEAFF. The chain recombines TRBV10-1 with TRBJ1-1; 10 nucleotides match TRBD1. The V and J ends lost 4 bases and 3 bases, in that order; junction bases with no gene match: 5. Germline-derived CDR1 and CDR2 are WNHNN and SYGVQD (reference sequence). CDR3 length: 15 amino acids.

The chain combines TRBV19 with TRBJ2-1; unclear D gene. Germline-derived CDR1 and CDR2 are LNHDA and SQIVND (reference sequence). The CDR3 length is 14 residues. The germline V and J ends were trimmed by 5 bases and 7 bases, with 15 bases remaining between them. Here the CDR3 DNA reads TGTGCCAGTAGTCCTGGCTCAGGATTAAATGAGCAGTTCTTC. This gives the protein CASSPGSGLNEQFF.

The rearrangement joins TRBV5-1 to TRBJ2-4; TRBD1 is a possible D gene (7 bases). CDR1 is SGHRS, CDR2 YFSETQ, per germline. V dropped 4 bases and J dropped 5 bases, with 13 bases sitting between them. This CDR3 spans 14 amino acids. CDR3 sequence reads: CASSAIRGENIQYF. The CDR3, as DNA: TGCGCCAGCAGCGCCATCAGGGGGGAAAACATTCAGTACTTC.

This clone was counted once. The J gene is TRBJ2-5, the V gene TRBV5-1, with TRBD2 identical over 14 bases. The trim removed 4 bases at V and 5 bases at J, leaving 16 bases unmatched. This CDR3 comprises 19 residues. CDR1 and CDR2 (germline): SGHRS, YFSETQ. In nucleotides, the CDR3 is TGCGCCAGCAGCATATTCCCCCAGACTAGCGGGGGGGCTGGGGAGACCCAGTACTTC. Amino acid sequence: CASSIFPQTSGGAGETQYF.

V is TRBV11-2 and J is TRBJ2-7; D is ambiguous. This CDR3 is 16 amino acids long. Per germline, CDR1 SGHAT and CDR2 FQNNGV. The V gene lost 0 bases and the J gene lost 3 bases, with 15 bases spanning the gap. The CDR3: CASSLDRVAAYYEQYF. For the CDR3, the DNA is TGTGCCAGCAGCTTAGATCGGGTGGCAGCTTACTACGAGCAGTACTTC.

The V gene is TRBV5-1, the J gene TRBJ1-2, with a possible D match to TRBD1 (6 bases). Germline loops: CDR1 SGHRS, CDR2 YFSETQ. Trimming removed 3 bases at V and 4 bases at J, with 13 bases between. The CDR3 is made up of 14 amino acids. The CDR3 bases are TGCGCCAGCAGCTCGGAAACAGGGTCCTATGGCTACACCTTC. Protein sequence: CASSSETGSYGYTF.

The chain employs TRBV30 and TRBJ2-2; maybe TRBD1 (5 bases). CDR1 and CDR2 (germline): GTSNPN, SVGIG (reference sequence). The CDR3 runs 17 residues. Trimming removed 2 bases from V and 0 bases from J, with 16 bases in between. The CDR3 nucleotides are TGTGCCTGGAGTCCCCCAGTGAGGACACCGAACACCGGGGAGCTGTTTTTT. Protein sequence: CAWSPPVRTPNTGELFF.

The genes are TRBV14 and TRBJ1-4; 8 bases are a match to TRBD1. Germline CDR1 is SGHDN and CDR2 is FVKESK. Unmatched junction bases numbered 4, after V lost 0 bases and J lost 7 bases. CDR3 length: 15 amino acids. In nucleotides, the CDR3 is TGTGCCAGCAGCCAAGATGGCAGGGGGCCTGAAAAACTGTTTTTT. It translates to CASSQDGRGPEKLFF.

The rearrangement links TRBV19 to TRBJ2-1, with 11 bases identical to TRBD2. With V trimmed by 5 bases and J by 8 bases, 14 bases remained unmatched. Germline CDR1 reads LNHDA; CDR2 reads SQIVND (reference sequence). This CDR3 comprises 17 residues. CDR3 sequence reads: CASSSITSGGRKDEQFF. Here the CDR3 DNA reads TGTGCCAGTAGTTCAATTACTAGCGGGGGCCGCAAAGATGAGCAGTTCTTC. Together with reference TRBV19 and TRBJ2-1, the CDR3 gives the full variable domain: DGGITQSPKYLFRKEGQNVTLSCEQNLNHDAMYWYRQDPGQGLRLIYYSQIVNDFQKGDIAEGYSVSREKKESFPLTVTSAQKNPTAFYLCASSSITSGGRKDEQFFGPGTRLTVL.

The chain is built from TRBV3-1 (or the pseudogene TRBV3-2) and TRBJ1-2, with 9 bases matching TRBD1. From germline, CDR1 is LGHDT and CDR2 YNNKEL (reference sequence). This CDR3 has 15 residues. Losses at the gene ends were 2 bases for V and 9 bases for J; bases not matched to a gene: 10. The CDR3 DNA is TGTGCCAGCAGCCAATTTCCGGGACAGGGAGGAAGCTACACCTTC. Its protein is CASSQFPGQGGSYTF.

The chain combines TRBV7-3 with TRBJ2-2; D call uncertain. Germline CDR1 is SGHTA and CDR2 is FQGTGA. Trimming stripped 0 bases from V and 4 bases from J, with 6 bases between. This CDR3 is 14 amino acids long. For the CDR3, the DNA is TGTGCCAGCAGCTTAACAAGAGGCACCGGGGAGCTGTTTTTT. As protein: CASSLTRGTGELFF.

In its sample, this clone was seen once. The chain has TRBV19 and TRBJ1-4; D is uncertain. Per the germline V gene, CDR1 is LNHDA and CDR2 is SQIVND (reference sequence). With 4 bases removed from V and 7 bases from J, the gap between germline ends came to 16 bases. This CDR3 region has 15 residues. CDR3 bases: TGTGCCAGTAGTACCTCGAATACGAGGGCTGAAAAACTGTTTTTT. Translating gives CASSTSNTRAEKLFF.

The chain combines TRBV28 with TRBJ1-5; D is perhaps TRBD1 (5 bases). V gave up 1 base and J gave up 5 bases, with 12 bases separating them. This CDR3 is built from 15 residues. CDR1 and CDR2 (germline): MDHEN, SYDVKM. CDR3: CASSLSGRADQPQHF. The CDR3 nucleotides are TGTGCCAGCAGTTTATCAGGGAGGGCTGATCAGCCCCAGCATTTT. Variable domain in full (rest from reference TRBV28 and TRBJ1-5): DVKVTQSSRYLVKRTGEKVFLECVQDMDHENMFWYRQDPGLGLRLIYFSYDVKMKEKGDIPEGYSVSREKKERFSLILESASTNQTSMYLCASSLSGRADQPQHFGDGTRLSIL.

The chain combines TRBV19 with TRBJ1-5; 9 nucleotides agree with TRBD1. The germline V gene has CDR1 LNHDA and CDR2 SQIVND (reference sequence). This CDR3 is built from 17 residues. V trimming: 3 bases; J trimming: 2 bases; junction bases outside the gene matches: 8. This chain's CDR3 is CASSIPGQGIGNQPQHF. For the CDR3, the DNA is TGTGCCAGTAGTATTCCCGGACAGGGGATCGGCAATCAGCCCCAGCATTTT.

The J gene is TRBJ1-4, the V gene TRBV5-1, with D possibly being TRBD1 (5 bases). Germline CDR1 SGHRS, CDR2 YFSETQ. The CDR3 is 14 amino acids. The V and J ends lost 3 bases and 6 bases respectively, with 12 bases between them. The CDR3 DNA reads TGCGCCAGCAGCTGGGGCGGCTTGGATGAAAAACTGTTTTTT. This codes for CASSWGGLDEKLFF. The full variable domain, rest sourced from reference TRBV5-1 and TRBJ1-4, is KAGVTQTPRYLIKTRGQQVTLSCSPISGHRSVSWYQQTPGQGLQFLFEYFSETQRNKGNFPGRFSGRQFSNSRSEMNVSTLELGDSALYLCASSWGGLDEKLFFGSGTQLSVL.

The chain joins TRBV6-6 to TRBJ2-1; D might be TRBD2 (5 bases). From germline, CDR1 is MNHNY and CDR2 SVGAGI (reference sequence). V was pared by 6 bases and J by 9 bases, with 12 bases between. The CDR3 spans 12 residues. The CDR3 DNA sequence: TGTGCCAGCAGCCCCAATCGGGGTGAGCAGTTCTTC. Translation gives CASSPNRGEQFF.

The rearrangement links TRBV3-1 (or the pseudogene TRBV3-2) to TRBJ2-7, with D tentatively TRBD2 (6 bases). CDR1 and CDR2 (germline): LGHDT, YNNKEL (reference sequence). The length of the CDR3 is 13 residues. V lost 4 bases, J lost 7 bases, and 14 bases lay in between. CDR3 nucleotide sequence: TGTGCCAGCAGCCCGGTGGGGACTGGTGAGCAGTACTTC. Its protein product is CASSPVGTGEQYF.

The V and J genes are TRBV5-6 and TRBJ1-2; tentative D call: TRBD1 (5 bases). V was pared by 4 bases and J by 9 bases, with 19 bases between. The germline V gene encodes CDR1 SGHDT and CDR2 YYEEEE. The CDR3 is 14 amino acids. The CDR3 DNA follows: TGTGCCAGCAGCGTACAGGTCTCCCCGGAGAGCTACACCTTC. Translation gives CASSVQVSPESYTF.

This chain joins TRBV3-1 (or the pseudogene TRBV3-2) and TRBJ1-4; D might be TRBD1 (6 bases). Germline CDR1 reads LGHDT; CDR2 reads YNNKEL (reference sequence). Trimming shortened V by 4 bases and J by 12 bases, and 21 bases separated the two germline ends. The CDR3 is 15 residues long. The CDR3 region is CASSRHRATPLELFF. CDR3 in DNA: TGTGCCAGCAGCCGACACAGGGCCACACCGCTAGAACTGTTTTTT.

V usage is TRBV24-1 and J usage is TRBJ1-6; 9 positions agree with TRBD1. The CDR3 is made up of 15 amino acids. Trimming took 2 bases from V and 10 from J; bases not matched to a gene: 5. Germline V lookup: CDR1 KGHDR, CDR2 SFDVKD. The CDR3 sequence: CATSDSTGGRSPLHF. Here the CDR3 DNA reads TGTGCCACCAGTGATTCTACAGGGGGCAGGTCACCCCTCCACTTT.

This clone was counted a single time. The chain has TRBV27 and TRBJ1-5; D gene ambiguous. Germline V gives CDR1 MNHEY, CDR2 SMNVEV (reference sequence). The CDR3 sequence is 14 residues long. The germline V and J ends were trimmed by 5 bases and 2 bases, with 10 bases remaining between them. The CDR3 protein is CASSPVNGNQPQHF. In DNA, the CDR3 is TGTGCCAGCAGTCCGGTGAATGGCAATCAGCCCCAGCATTTT.

V usage is TRBV12-3 or TRBV12-4 and J usage is TRBJ2-5, with 7 bases matching TRBD1. The CDR3 consists of 13 residues. The trim removed 3 bases at V and 2 bases at J, leaving 0 bases unmatched. This CDR3 reads CASSLGQQETQYF. The CDR3 bases are TGTGCCAGCAGTTTGGGACAGCAAGAGACCCAGTACTTC.

Here the CDR3 DNA reads TGTGCCAGCAGACAAGTGACAGGGTTAGAAACTAATGAAAAACTGTTTTTT. It yields the protein CASRQVTGLETNEKLFF. The V and J genes are TRBV2 and TRBJ1-4; TRBD1 aligns across 7 bases. V gave up 6 bases and J gave up 1 base; unmatched junction bases: 11. The germline gives CDR1 SNHLY, CDR2 FYNNEI. The CDR3 is 17 amino acids.

The chain is built from TRBV5-1 and TRBJ2-5, with 7 nucleotides matching TRBD1. The CDR3 consists of 13 residues. Germline V gives CDR1 SGHRS, CDR2 YFSETQ. V shed 4 bases, J shed 2 bases, and the junction held 2 bases outside the gene matches. This chain's CDR3 is CASSTTGQETQYF. As DNA, the CDR3 is TGCGCCAGCAGCACGACAGGGCAAGAGACCCAGTACTTC. The full variable domain, with the rest looked up from reference TRBV5-1 and TRBJ2-5, is KAGVTQTPRYLIKTRGQQVTLSCSPISGHRSVSWYQQTPGQGLQFLFEYFSETQRNKGNFPGRFSGRQFSNSRSEMNVSTLELGDSALYLCASSTTGQETQYFGPGTRLLVL.

The rearrangement links TRBV28 to TRBJ1-1; D possibly corresponds to TRBD1 (6 bases). The germline V gene has CDR1 MDHEN and CDR2 SYDVKM. V dropped 6 bases and J dropped 7 bases, with 24 bases sitting between them. The CDR3 contains 16 residues. The CDR3 loop reads CASRYLGGAELGEAFF. The CDR3, as DNA: TGTGCCAGCAGATACCTCGGGGGGGCTGAATTGGGTGAAGCTTTCTTT. The full variable domain, in which reference TRBV28 and TRBJ1-1 provide the parts outside the CDR3, is DVKVTQSSRYLVKRTGEKVFLECVQDMDHENMFWYRQDPGLGLRLIYFSYDVKMKEKGDIPEGYSVSREKKERFSLILESASTNQTSMYLCASRYLGGAELGEAFFGQGTRLTVV.

This chain connects TRBV24-1 to TRBJ2-2, with D uncertain. The length of the CDR3 is 13 residues. The V and J ends lost 5 bases and 7 bases respectively, with 10 bases between them. The germline CDR1 and CDR2 sequences are KGHDR and SFDVKD. CDR3 nucleotides: TGTGCCACCAGTGGGTCGGTTGTCGGGGAGCTGTTTTTT. Residues: CATSGSVVGELFF.

The CDR3 reads CASTGGTGINNEQFF. The CDR3 nucleotides read TGTGCCAGCACGGGAGGGACAGGGATTAACAATGAGCAGTTCTTC. The chain employs TRBV2 and TRBJ2-1; TRBD1 might be the D (9 bases). Trimming cost V 7 bases and J 5 bases, with 18 bases left between them. The CDR3 runs to 15 residues. Germline assignment: CDR1 SNHLY and CDR2 FYNNEI.

The rearrangement links TRBV5-1 to TRBJ2-7, with a possible D match to TRBD1 (6 bases). Trimming left V 3 bases short and J 5 bases short, with 15 bases between. Germline V gives CDR1 SGHRS, CDR2 YFSETQ. The CDR3 is made up of 14 amino acids. The chain's CDR3 is CASSSRLGANEQYF. The DNA for the CDR3 is TGCGCCAGCAGCTCCAGGCTGGGGGCTAACGAGCAGTACTTC.

V is TRBV30 and J is TRBJ1-2; 8 positions match TRBD1. Germline V CDR1 and CDR2: GTSNPN, SVGIG (reference sequence). The V gene end was trimmed by 3 bases and the J gene end by 7 bases; junction bases not matched to a gene: 4. This CDR3 has 12 amino acids. The CDR3 spells CAWSGTGVGYTF. CDR3 coding DNA: TGTGCCTGGAGCGGGACAGGCGTTGGCTACACCTTC. The variable domain in full, with the rest retrieved from reference TRBV30 and TRBJ1-2, is SQTIHQWPATLVQPVGSPLSLECTVEGTSNPNLYWYRQAAGRGLQLLFYSVGIGQISSEVPQNLSASRPQDRQFILSSKKLLLSDSGFYLCAWSGTGVGYTFGSGTRLTVV.

The genes are TRBV27 and TRBJ2-1; 13 bases align to TRBD2. Germline loops: CDR1 MNHEY, CDR2 SMNVEV (reference sequence). J was trimmed by 7 bases and V by 5 bases; bases with no gene match: 5. The CDR3 is 15 residues long. The CDR3 here is CASSQGTSGENEQFF. Here the CDR3 DNA reads TGTGCCAGCAGTCAAGGGACTAGCGGGGAGAATGAGCAGTTCTTC.

This clone was observed a handful of times. CDR3 protein: CAWSSRGLGEAFF. The CDR3 DNA reads TGTGCCTGGAGTTCAAGGGGGCTAGGTGAAGCTTTCTTT. The rearrangement uses TRBV30 and TRBJ1-1, with 7 bases that match TRBD1. The CDR3 length is 13 residues. Germline lookup yields CDR1 GTSNPN and CDR2 SVGIG (reference sequence). The J segment lost 7 bases and the V segment lost 2 bases, leaving 7 bases of the junction unmatched.